A single TCR beta chain is shown here with its context. Its antigen remains unidentified. There are no base qualities to consult, and no much larger clone falls within one base. The source of the sample is a study of T cells in localized non-small cell lung cancer (dated by TCRdb to 2019 to 2021). At the level of the whole study: The study examined T cell repertoires in approximately 240 patients with early-stage NSCLC and compared tumors with uninvolved tumor-adjacent lungs. A mean age of around 66 years was recorded for the NSCLC patients, of whom roughly 130 were male and more than 95 were female. All 240 or so NSCLC patients in the cohort were treatment-naive and had localized lung tumors that were resected. The full study reports these points: Since the design was exploratory, TCR variables were selected using unadjusted p-values with no false-discovery rate correction. Higher T cell density in blood was associated with longer overall survival, whereas higher clonality in adjacent lung was associated with shorter survival. Because multi-region sequencing of the tumors was not done, intratumor heterogeneity could not be ruled out. Of the top 100 tumor clones, a median of approximately 60 were detected in paired uninvolved adjacent lung; about 28 were also among that lung's top 100. The highest T cell clonality was observed in uninvolved tumor-adjacent lung, where clonality exceeded that of tumor, suggesting that antigenic responses were more focused in uninvolved tumor-adjacent lung.

The CDR3 goes from the cysteine to the phenylalanine over 16 residues. Just CDR3 DNA is preserved here, 48 bases in frame from base 1. TCR beta CDR3 regions were sequenced from DNA using the immunoSEQ Assay. Per the authors' processing: To compute T cell density, TCR beta template counts were normalized to usable DNA, which was estimated by amplifying housekeeping genes. Richness was estimated with the preseqR package, extrapolating to 400,000 templates for PBMC samples and 120,000 templates for tissue samples. Clonality was defined as one minus Pielou's evenness. To identify tissue-enriched TCRs, differential abundance testing was run on productive amino-acid clonotypes with a minimum total count of 5 and an alpha of 0.1. The Jaccard Index and the Morisita Overlap Index were used to measure how much the repertoires overlapped between compartments. GLIPH grouped TCR beta CDR3s together with public tetramer-defined viral CDR3s, and a viral motif had to include at least three viral sequences and show V-gene enrichment. This is the immuneACCESS table as TCRdb keeps it, with only in-frame sequences that have V and J called. A part of the clones is gone; compared with another copy, unresolved V genes explain less than half, and the rest is unexplained. V and J calls and clone size are copied from that table; D and trimming were computed from the DNA. The sample includes more than 9,000 clones, with 40% to 50% observed a single time. 4% to 5% of the sample is in the top ten clones.

This chain is built from TRBV7-5 and TRBJ1-5. TRBV7-5 is tagged as a pseudogene. The source is a woman aged 35 to 69 with stage II squamous cell lung carcinoma. This sample comprised lymph node tissue, obtained before any cancer treatment. The nucleotides read TGTGCCAGCAGCTTAGTGACCGGGAAGGGCAATCAGCCCCAGCATTTT. It translates to CASSLVTGKGNQPQHF.